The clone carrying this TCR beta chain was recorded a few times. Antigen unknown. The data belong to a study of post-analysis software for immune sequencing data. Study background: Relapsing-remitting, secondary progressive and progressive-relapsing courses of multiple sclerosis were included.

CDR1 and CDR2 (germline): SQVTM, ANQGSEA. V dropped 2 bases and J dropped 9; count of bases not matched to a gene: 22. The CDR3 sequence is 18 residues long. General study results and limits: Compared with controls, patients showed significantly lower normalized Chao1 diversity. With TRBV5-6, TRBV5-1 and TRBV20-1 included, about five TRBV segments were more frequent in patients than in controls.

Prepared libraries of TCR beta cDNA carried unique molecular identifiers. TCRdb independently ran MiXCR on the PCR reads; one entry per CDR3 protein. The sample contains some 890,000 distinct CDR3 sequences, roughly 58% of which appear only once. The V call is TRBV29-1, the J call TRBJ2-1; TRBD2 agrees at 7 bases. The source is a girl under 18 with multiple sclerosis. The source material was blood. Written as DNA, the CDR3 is TGCAGCGTTGAATTTCCTAGCGGCAGCAACCGACTCCGGGGTGAGCAGTTCTTC. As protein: CSVEFPSGSNRLRGEQFF.